This TCR beta chain was retrieved from a study of blood T cell repertoires in COVID-19. Overall study: COVID-19 samples, acute and convalescent, were from the United States, Italy and Spain. Sample material is recorded as cDNA or gDNA derived from T cells, B-cell-depleted T cells, or PBMCs.

Original handling: Quantification of nucleated cells was approximated via reference gene primer amplification. Using immunoSEQ multiplex PCR, the repertoire was profiled, and TCRdb retains in-frame clones only, with some absent. Clone size and V and J calls were adopted from that table, with D and trimming inferred from the DNA. This repertoire shows roughly 230,000 clones, 75% to 85% found once; its top ten account for 5.5%. CDR1 SGHNT and CDR2 YENEEA come from the germline V gene. The CDR3 sequence is 14 residues long. The V and J ends lost 5 bases and 6 bases respectively, with 13 bases between them.

This receptor was identified in a human donor in a cohort sampled during active COVID-19. The V call is TRBV11-3, the J call TRBJ2-2, with TRBD2 as a possible D gene (6 bases). The sample taken for sequencing was peripheral blood. CDR3 sequence (DNA): TGTGCCAGCAGCCCCAAGGAGGGTCCCGGGGAGCTGTTTTTT. It is translated as CASSPKEGPGELFF.